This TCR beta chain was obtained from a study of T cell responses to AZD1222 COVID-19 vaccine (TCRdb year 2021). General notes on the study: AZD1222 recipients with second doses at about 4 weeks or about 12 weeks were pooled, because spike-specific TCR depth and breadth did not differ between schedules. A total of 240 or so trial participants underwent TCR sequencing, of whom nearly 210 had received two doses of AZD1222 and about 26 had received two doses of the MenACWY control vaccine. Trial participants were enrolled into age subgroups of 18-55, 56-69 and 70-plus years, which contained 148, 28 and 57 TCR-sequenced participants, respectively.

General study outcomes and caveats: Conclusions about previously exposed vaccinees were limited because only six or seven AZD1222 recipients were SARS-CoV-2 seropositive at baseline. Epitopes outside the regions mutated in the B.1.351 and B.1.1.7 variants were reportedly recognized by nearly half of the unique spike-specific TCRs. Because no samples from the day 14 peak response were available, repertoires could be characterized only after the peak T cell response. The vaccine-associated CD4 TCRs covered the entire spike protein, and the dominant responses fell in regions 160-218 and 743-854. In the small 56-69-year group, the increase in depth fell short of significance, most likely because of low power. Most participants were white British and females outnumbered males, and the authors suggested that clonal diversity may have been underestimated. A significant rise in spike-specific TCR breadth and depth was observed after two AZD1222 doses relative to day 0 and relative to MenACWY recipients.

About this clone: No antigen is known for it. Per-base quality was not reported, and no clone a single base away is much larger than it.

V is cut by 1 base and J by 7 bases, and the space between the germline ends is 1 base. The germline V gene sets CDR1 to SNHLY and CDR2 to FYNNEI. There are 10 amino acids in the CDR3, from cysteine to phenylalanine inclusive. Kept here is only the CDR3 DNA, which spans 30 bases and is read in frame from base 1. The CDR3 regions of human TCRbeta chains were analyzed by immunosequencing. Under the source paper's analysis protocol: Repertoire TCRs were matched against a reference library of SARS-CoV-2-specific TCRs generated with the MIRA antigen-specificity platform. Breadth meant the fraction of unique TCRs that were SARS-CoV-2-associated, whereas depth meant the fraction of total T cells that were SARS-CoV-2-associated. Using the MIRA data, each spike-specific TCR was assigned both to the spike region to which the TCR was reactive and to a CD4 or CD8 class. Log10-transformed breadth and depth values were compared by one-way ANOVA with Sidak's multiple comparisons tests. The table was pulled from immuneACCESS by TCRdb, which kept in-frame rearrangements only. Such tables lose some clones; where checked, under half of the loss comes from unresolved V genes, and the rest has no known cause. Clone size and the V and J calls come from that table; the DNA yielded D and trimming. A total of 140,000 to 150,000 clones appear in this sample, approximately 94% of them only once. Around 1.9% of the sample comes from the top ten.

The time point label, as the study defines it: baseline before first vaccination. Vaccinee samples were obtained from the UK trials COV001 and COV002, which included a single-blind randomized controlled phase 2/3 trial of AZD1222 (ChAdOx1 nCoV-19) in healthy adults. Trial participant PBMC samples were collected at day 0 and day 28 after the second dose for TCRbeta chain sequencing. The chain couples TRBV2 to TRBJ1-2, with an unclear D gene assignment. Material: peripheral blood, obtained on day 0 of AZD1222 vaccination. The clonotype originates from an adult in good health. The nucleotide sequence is TGTGCCAGCAGTGAAGGTGGCTACACCTTC. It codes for CASSEGGYTF.